This entry concerns a single TCR beta chain. Trimming took off 3 bases at V and 5 bases at J, with 13 bases between the two ends. Germline V gives CDR1 LNHNV, CDR2 YYDKDF (reference sequence). The CDR3 runs to 15 residues. This record comes from a study of blood T cells in healthy people across ages. Together with a sample-barcoded 5' primer, a J-beta primer mix was included in a second PCR lasting roughly 6 to 12 cycles. TCRdb re-called the 5' RACE reads through MiXCR, storing one row per CDR3 protein. The data show approximately 780,000 distinct CDR3 sequences, 20% to 30% seen once. This same sample was also part of a study on T cells of mothers and their children. That paper notes: Comparable shaping of TCR recombination output by thymic selection was observed in related and unrelated pairs.

The sequenced material came from blood. The chain combines TRBV15 with TRBJ1-4; D unresolved. This TCR was sampled from a boy aged 10-17 years in good health. The DNA of the CDR3 is TGTGCCACCAGCAGTTGGGGATTAAGAAATGAAAAACTGTTTTTT. It encodes CATSSWGLRNEKLFF.